This T cell receptor (beta chain) derives from a study of Ad26.COV2.S vaccination and SARS-CoV-2 variants. Study context: Donor was in the COV1001 Ad26.COV2.S trial arm.

Noted treatment: approximately 18 received Ad26.COV2.S at low or high dose, single or two shots; about 5 received placebo; per-sample allocation not given. Sampling happened 63 days after the first vaccine or placebo injection. Its platform was an Ad26 vector, and its expressed antigen was Wuhan-strain SARS-CoV-2 spike. This CDR3 contains 18 residues. Repertoires were generated with immunoSEQ multiplex PCR, while TCRdb's copy carries only in-frame clones and drops some. The sample records about 430,000 clones, roughly 90% being singletons. Specimen: peripheral blood, collected in a trial of Ad26.COV2.S vaccine versus placebo. The source of this sequence is a person between 18 and 60 years old who received the Ad26.COV2.S COVID-19 vaccine or a placebo. The chain carries TRBV21-1 and TRBJ2-4; TRBD1, as called in the table, went unchecked against the DNA. TRBV21-1 is deemed a pseudogene. In DNA, the CDR3 is TGTGCCAGCAGCAACCAATTATCATTAAAACAGGGATTGGACATTCAGTACTTC. It yields the protein CASSNQLSLKQGLDIQYF.